This TCR beta chain originates from a study of T cell responses to AZD1222 COVID-19 vaccine. Generated by immunoSEQ multiplex PCR, the TCRdb table keeps only in-frame clones and is missing some. This sample has roughly 270,000 clones, with around 93% found just once. Findings and caveats of the study: The study sampled repertoires only after the peak T cell response. Spike-wide coverage was observed for vaccine-associated CD4 TCRs, with dominant responses at 160-218 and 743-854. It was only 6 or 7 AZD1222 recipients who were seropositive at baseline. Mostly white British, mostly female donors; authors suggested clonal diversity may be underestimated.

Of note for this clone: Its antigen is not identified.

This TCR was recovered from an adult who received the AZD1222 COVID-19 vaccine. Sample: peripheral blood, taken 28 days after the second AZD1222 dose.

Written as DNA, the CDR3 is TGTGCCAGCGGGGGGGACTTCGTAAATGAGCAGTTCTTC. It is translated as CASGGDFVNEQFF. The V call is TRBV6-6, the J call TRBJ2-1; TRBD2 agrees at 7 bases. Losses at the gene ends were 8 bases for V and 7 bases for J; bases not matched to a gene: 8. The germline V gene encodes CDR1 MNHNY and CDR2 SVGAGI (reference sequence). This CDR3 comprises 13 residues.